Listed below are T cell receptor beta chains from one sample, sequenced in a study of shared clonotypes between healthy human individuals. The assay was immunoSEQ multiplex PCR, and TCRdb's table has in-frame clones only and misses some. Seen here are millions of clones, under 95% observed once, and the top ten hold around 1.7%. The sequencing input was naive CD8+ T cells from PBMCs. Source of these receptors: a man younger than 35 in good health. Some clones in this sample may be carry-over from other donors' samples. Each CDR3 is given with its conserved first and last residue. The D gene is left open where the match is weak. Clone size appears in some rows only: once, few, many, or a class for an expanded clone.

. | TRBD2 | TRBJ2-3 | TRBV2 | CASRVASGTLSSTDTQYF | TGTGCCAGCAGGGTGGCTAGCGGGACATTATCTAGCACAGATACGCAGTATTTT
. | TRBD2 | TRBJ2-7 | TRBV28 | CASSFPAGTSSYEQYF | TGTGCCAGCAGTTTTCCCGCCGGGACTAGCTCCTACGAGCAGTACTTC
. | TRBD1 | TRBJ1-4 | TRBV11-2 | CASSSRFPGTGDEKLFF | TGTGCCAGCAGCTCCCGGTTCCCCGGGACAGGGGATGAAAAACTGTTTTTT
. | TRBD1 | TRBJ2-4 | TRBV7-9 | CASSLGTGLAKNIQYF | TGTGCCAGCAGCTTAGGGACAGGACTAGCCAAAAACATTCAGTACTTC
. | . | TRBJ2-2 | TRBV7-2 | CASSLPRTGELFF | TGTGCCAGCAGCTTACCTCGCACCGGGGAGCTGTTTTTT
. | . | TRBJ2-1 | TRBV28 | CASSFGDGAYNEQFF | TGTGCCAGCAGTTTTGGGGATGGAGCCTACAATGAGCAGTTCTTC
. | TRBD1 | TRBJ1-1 | TRBV18 | CASSKGQGAFF | TGTGCCAGCTCAAAGGGACAGGGTGCTTTCTTT
. | . | TRBJ2-2 | TRBV13 | CASSTWAGRTGELFF | TGTGCCAGCAGCACCTGGGCAGGGCGGACCGGGGAGCTGTTTTTT
. | TRBD1 | TRBJ2-2 | TRBV19 | CASRIGQGPGELFF | TGTGCCAGTAGGATAGGACAGGGACCCGGGGAGCTGTTTTTT
. | TRBD1 | TRBJ1-1 | TRBV5-6 | CASSLAGGMITEAFF | TGTGCCAGCAGCTTGGCAGGGGGAATGATCACTGAAGCTTTCTTT
. | . | TRBJ2-3 | TRBV9 | CASSADTQLGTDTQYF | TGTGCCAGCAGCGCTGATACTCAGCTAGGCACAGATACGCAGTATTTT
. | TRBD2 | TRBJ2-1 | TRBV7-3 | CASSALAGGYNEQFF | TGTGCCAGCAGCGCACTAGCGGGAGGGTACAATGAGCAGTTCTTC
. | TRBD1 | TRBJ1-1 | TRBV13 | CASSHGEGALAFF | TGTGCCAGCAGCCACGGAGAGGGGGCGTTAGCTTTCTTT
. | TRBD2 | TRBJ2-1 | TRBV7-9 | CASSSGLAGDNEQFF | TGTGCCAGCAGCTCCGGACTAGCGGGAGACAATGAGCAGTTCTTC
. | . | TRBJ2-1 | TRBV19 | CASSIPFAGSNEQFF | TGTGCCAGTAGTATCCCCTTTGCGGGAAGTAATGAGCAGTTCTTC
. | TRBD2 | TRBJ2-7 | TRBV27 | CASSSRTSGNSYEQYF | TGTGCCAGCAGTTCCCGGACTAGCGGGAACTCCTACGAGCAGTACTTC
. | . | TRBJ2-7 | TRBV19 | CASSIGTPLAPYEQYF | TGTGCCAGTAGTATCGGGACTCCTCTTGCCCCCTACGAGCAGTACTTC
. | . | TRBJ2-1 | TRBV27 | CASSLTLLLHNEQFF | TGTGCCAGCAGTTTGACCCTCCTATTACACAATGAGCAGTTCTTC
. | . | TRBJ1-5 | TRBV5-8 | CASSTGTGWSNQPQHF | TGTGCCAGCAGCACCGGGACGGGATGGAGCAATCAGCCCCAGCATTTT
. | . | TRBJ2-7 | TRBV28 | CASSFDLGRVEQYF | TGTGCCAGCAGTTTTGATTTGGGGCGGGTCGAGCAGTACTTC
. | . | TRBJ2-1 | TRBV5-1 | CASSDGDEQFF | TGCGCCAGCAGCGACGGAGATGAGCAGTTCTTC
. | . | TRBJ2-7 | TRBV27 | CASSLGKYTASYEQYF | TGTGCCAGCAGTTTAGGAAAATATACAGCATCCTACGAGCAGTACTTC
. | . | TRBJ1-1 | TRBV9 | CASSAREGREAFF | TGTGCCAGCAGCGCCCGGGAGGGGCGCGAAGCTTTCTTT
once | . | TRBJ1-1 | TRBV4-1 | CASSQVGARDTEAFF | TGCGCCAGCAGCCAAGTAGGCGCTAGGGACACTGAAGCTTTCTTT
. | . | TRBJ2-1 | TRBV29-1 | CSVGGAVNEQFF | TGCAGCGTTGGAGGCGCGGTCAATGAGCAGTTCTTC
. | . | TRBJ2-3 | TRBV2 | CASSEWLADTDTQYF | TGTGCCAGCAGTGAATGGCTAGCTGACACAGATACGCAGTATTTT
few | TRBD1 | TRBJ2-5 | TRBV4-1 | CASSQTGGGETQYF | TGCGCCAGCAGCCAAACAGGGGGCGGGGAGACCCAGTACTTC
. | . | TRBJ2-7 | TRBV28 | CASSSDRHRTTYEQYF | TGTGCCAGCAGTTCCGACCGGCACCGAACAACCTACGAGCAGTACTTC
. | TRBD1 | TRBJ2-7 | TRBV7-9 | CASSRGQGGPIEQYF | TGTGCCAGCAGCCGTGGACAGGGGGGGCCCATCGAGCAGTACTTC
. | . | TRBJ2-3 | TRBV9 | CASRNGTNTDTQYF | TGTGCCAGCAGGAATGGGACGAACACAGATACGCAGTATTTT
. | . | TRBJ2-5 | TRBV11-2 | CASSLAGSGDLGETQYF | TGTGCCAGCAGCTTAGCGGGGAGTGGCGATTTAGGAGAGACCCAGTACTTC
few | . | TRBJ1-1 | TRBV19 | CASSIRGTEAFF | TGTGCCAGTAGTATTAGAGGCACTGAAGCTTTCTTT
once | . | TRBJ2-3 | TRBV4-3 | CASSQTSTDTQYF | TGCGCCAGCAGCCAAACGAGCACAGATACGCAGTATTTT
. | . | TRBJ2-7 | TRBV9 | CASSARGHEQYF | TGTGCCAGCAGCGCCCGGGGACACGAGCAGTACTTC
. | . | TRBJ1-2 | TRBV6-5 | CASSLGPLYGYTF | TGTGCCAGCAGTTTGGGCCCTCTCTATGGCTACACCTTC
. | . | TRBJ2-1 | TRBV30 | CAWNWANEQFF | TGTGCCTGGAATTGGGCAAATGAGCAGTTCTTC
. | TRBD2 | TRBJ2-1 | TRBV19 | CATETSGSLGLYNEQFF | TGTGCCACTGAGACTAGCGGCTCCTTAGGGCTCTACAATGAGCAGTTCTTC
. | TRBD1 | TRBJ2-2 | TRBV9 | CASSVARTGGTGELFF | TGTGCCAGCAGCGTAGCCCGGACAGGGGGGACCGGGGAGCTGTTTTTT
. | TRBD2 | TRBJ2-1 | TRBV2 | CASSLLAGGPYEQFF | TGTGCCAGCAGTCTACTAGCGGGAGGGCCCTATGAGCAGTTCTTC
. | . | TRBJ2-2 | TRBV29-1 | CSVFAGTGELFF | TGCAGCGTTTTCGCTGGGACCGGGGAGCTGTTTTTT
few | . | TRBJ2-7 | TRBV7-8 | CASSLDSSYEQYF | TGTGCCAGCAGCTTGGACAGCTCCTACGAGCAGTACTTC
. | . | TRBJ2-3 | TRBV5-1 | CASSRDTGVMTDTQYF | TGCGCCAGCAGCAGAGATACGGGGGTCATGACAGATACGCAGTATTTT
once | . | TRBJ2-7 | TRBV11-2 | CASSFLLREQYF | TGTGCCAGCAGCTTTCTGCTGAGAGAGCAGTACTTC
. | TRBD2 | TRBJ2-1 | TRBV9 | CASSFQGTSGPHGEQFF | TGTGCCAGCAGCTTCCAGGGGACTAGTGGTCCCCATGGTGAGCAGTTCTTC
. | . | TRBJ2-1 | TRBV6-4 | CASSPTAGRGNEQFF | TGTGCCAGCAGCCCCACAGCAGGCAGGGGCAATGAGCAGTTCTTC
. | . | TRBJ2-5 | TRBV29-1 | CSAEKMETQYF | TGCAGCGCCGAGAAGATGGAGACCCAGTACTTC
. | . | TRBJ1-1 | TRBV5-5 | CASLGGAGRNTEAFF | TGTGCCAGCTTAGGAGGGGCCGGTAGGAACACTGAAGCTTTCTTT
. | . | TRBJ2-6 | TRBV18 | CASSPPGGSGANVLTF | TGTGCCAGCTCACCACCGGGGGGCTCTGGGGCCAACGTCCTGACTTTC
. | TRBD1 | TRBJ2-2 | TRBV6-5 | CASSQGTGNTGELFF | TGTGCCAGCAGTCAAGGGACAGGGAACACCGGGGAGCTGTTTTTT
. | . | TRBJ2-7 | TRBV19 | CASNNRDNSYEQYF | TGTGCCAGTAATAACAGGGACAACTCCTACGAGCAGTACTTC
few | TRBD1 | TRBJ1-5 | TRBV28 | CASGDSQPQHF | TGTGCCAGCGGGGACAGTCAGCCCCAGCATTTT
. | . | TRBJ2-2 | TRBV9 | CASSVVRGGELFF | TGTGCCAGCAGCGTAGTAAGGGGCGGGGAGCTGTTTTTT
. | . | TRBJ2-7 | TRBV7-7 | CASSLKTGPSYEQYF | TGTGCCAGCAGCTTGAAAACAGGGCCCTCCTACGAGCAGTACTTC
. | . | TRBJ2-4 | TRBV27 | CARPRVFGGGRAKNIQYF | TGTGCCAGACCACGCGTATTCGGGGGCGGGCGCGCCAAAAACATTCAGTACTTC
. | . | TRBJ2-7 | TRBV19 | CASSIFGVPDEQYF | TGTGCCAGTAGTATATTTGGGGTACCAGATGAGCAGTACTTC
. | . | TRBJ2-7 | TRBV30 | CAWSPLVGDYEQYF | TGTGCCTGGAGTCCCCTAGTGGGGGACTACGAGCAGTACTTC
once | TRBD1 | TRBJ1-2 | TRBV25-1 | CASSGTAYGYTF | TGTGCCAGCAGCGGGACAGCCTATGGCTACACCTTC
. | TRBD2 | TRBJ2-7 | TRBV7-8 | CASSSGTSGYEQYF | TGTGCCAGCAGCTCAGGGACTAGCGGCTACGAGCAGTACTTC
. | . | TRBJ2-5 | TRBV28 | CASSHRVYGETQYF | TGTGCCAGCAGCCACAGGGTTTACGGGGAGACCCAGTACTTC
few | . | TRBJ2-1 | TRBV27 | CASSFGQNSYNEQFF | TGTGCCAGCAGTTTCGGTCAGAACTCCTACAATGAGCAGTTCTTC